The T cell receptor (beta chain) described here comes from a study of T cell changes during pregnancy in multiple sclerosis. Unmatched junction bases numbered 7, after V lost 6 bases and J lost 0 bases. Per germline, CDR1 LNHDA and CDR2 SQIVND (reference sequence). The CDR3 has 16 amino acids. The method was immunoSEQ multiplex PCR; TCRdb's version includes in-frame clones alone and lacks a portion of them. The table shows 91,000 or so clones, with roughly 92% occurring only once. This sequence joins TRBV19 and TRBJ2-3; 9 bases are a match to TRBD2. The TCR sequence derives from a female donor with multiple sclerosis, enrolled in a pregnancy study. Sample: peripheral blood, taken after pregnancy. The CDR3 sequence: CASSPRLAASTDTQYF. CDR3 nucleotide sequence: TGTGCCAGTAGCCCCAGACTAGCGGCTAGCACAGATACGCAGTATTTT. Using reference TRBV19 and TRBJ2-3 for the parts outside the CDR3, the full variable domain is DGGITQSPKYLFRKEGQNVTLSCEQNLNHDAMYWYRQDPGQGLRLIYYSQIVNDFQKGDIAEGYSVSREKKESFPLTVTSAQKNPTAFYLCASSPRLAASTDTQYFGPGTRLTVL.